This is a list of T cell receptor beta chains from one sample in a study of shared clonotypes between healthy human individuals. The repertoire was sequenced with immunoSEQ multiplex PCR; TCRdb's copy has only in-frame clones and lacks some. The data contain 550,000 to 600,000 clones, just over 75% of them singletons. Specimen: PBMCs. The source of these receptors is a woman in her thirties or forties in good health. Some clones in this sample may be carry-over from other donors' samples. Each CDR3 is given with its conserved first and last residue. A D gene is named only where the DNA matches it firmly. The size field is filled for only some rows; it gives once, few, many or a size class.

TRBV27,TRBJ2-7,few,NA,CASSLQGLGAYEQYF,TGTGCCAGCAGTTTACAGGGTCTCGGGGCCTACGAGCAGTACTTC
TRBV7-8,TRBJ2-7,NA,NA,CASSLVAGAPYEQYF,TGTGCCAGCAGCTTAGTGGCTGGGGCCCCCTACGAGCAGTACTTC
TRBV30,TRBJ1-2,NA,NA,CAWSLLAETYGYTF,TGTGCCTGGAGCCTTCTGGCAGAGACCTATGGCTACACCTTC
TRBV10-2,TRBJ1-3,NA,NA,CASSGPAGNTIYF,TGCGCCAGCAGTGGTCCAGCGGGAAACACCATATATTTT
TRBV28,TRBJ2-5,NA,TRBD2,CASSREVQETQYF,TGTGCCAGCAGCCGGGAGGTCCAAGAGACCCAGTACTTC
TRBV28,TRBJ2-7,many,TRBD2,CASSFELAGSYEQYF,TGTGCCAGCAGTTTTGAGCTAGCGGGATCCTACGAGCAGTACTTC
TRBV9,TRBJ2-1,few,NA,CASSVVGNVNEQFF,TGTGCCAGCAGCGTAGTTGGGAACGTAAATGAGCAGTTCTTC
TRBV29-1,TRBJ2-7,NA,NA,CSVQQETRQYF,TGCAGCGTTCAACAGGAGACTAGGCAGTACTTC
TRBV27,TRBJ1-5,NA,NA,CASPMESQDSNQPQHF,TGTGCCAGCCCGATGGAGTCCCAAGATAGCAATCAGCCCCAGCATTTT
TRBV5-1,TRBJ1-1,many,NA,CASSLGIAQGNTEAFF,TGCGCCAGCAGCTTGGGAATAGCGCAAGGTAACACTGAAGCTTTCTTT
TRBV11-3,TRBJ2-1,once,TRBD2,CASSRGLAGGRYNEQFF,TGTGCCAGCAGCCGGGGACTAGCGGGAGGGAGATACAATGAGCAGTTCTTC
TRBV7-8,TRBJ2-7,NA,NA,CASSSNYEQYF,TGTGCCAGCAGCTCAAACTACGAGCAGTACTTC